This T cell receptor (beta chain) came from a study of blood T cell repertoires in COVID-19. Whole-study context: Nucleic acid was either cDNA or gDNA, and it came from T cells, B-cell-depleted T cells, or PBMCs.

Enrollment of patients from Seattle took place during active infection, with longitudinal follow-up. The CDR3 spans 14 residues. Deletions cut 6 bases from V and 2 bases from J, with 11 bases between. Germline CDR1 and CDR2: MNHEY and SMNVEV (reference sequence). The method was immunoSEQ multiplex PCR; TCRdb's version includes in-frame clones alone and lacks a portion of them. This repertoire shows several thousand clones, about 91% found once; its top ten account for around 42%. This clonotype was sampled from a man aged 70-80 years with COVID-19, enrolled during active disease. The source material was peripheral blood. The rearrangement uses TRBV27 and TRBJ2-1; D possibly corresponds to TRBD2 (6 bases). The CDR3 here is CASSPGTPYNEQFF. In DNA form, the CDR3 reads TGTGCCAGCAGCCCAGGGACTCCCTACAATGAGCAGTTCTTC.